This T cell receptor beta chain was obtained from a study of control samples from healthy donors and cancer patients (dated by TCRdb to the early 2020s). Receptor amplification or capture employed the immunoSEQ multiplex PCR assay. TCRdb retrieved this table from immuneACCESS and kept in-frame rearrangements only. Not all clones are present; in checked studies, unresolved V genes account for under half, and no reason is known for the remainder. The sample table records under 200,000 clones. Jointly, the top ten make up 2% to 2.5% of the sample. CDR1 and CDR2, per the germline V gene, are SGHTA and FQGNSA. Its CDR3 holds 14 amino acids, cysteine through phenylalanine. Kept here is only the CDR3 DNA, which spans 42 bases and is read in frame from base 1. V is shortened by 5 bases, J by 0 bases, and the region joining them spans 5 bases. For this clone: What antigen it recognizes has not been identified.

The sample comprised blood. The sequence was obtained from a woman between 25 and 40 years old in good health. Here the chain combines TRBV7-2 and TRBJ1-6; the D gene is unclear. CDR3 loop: CASSRNSYNSPLHF. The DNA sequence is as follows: TGTGCCAGCAGCCGCAACTCCTATAATTCACCCCTCCACTTT.